This T cell receptor (beta chain) appears in the sequencing data of a study of CD8 T cells in ankylosing spondylitis. V was pared by 6 bases and J by 2 bases, with 6 bases of the junction left unmatched. CDR1 and CDR2 (germline): SGHRS, YFSETQ. This CDR3 has 14 residues. One entry per CDR3 protein results from TCRdb running MiXCR on the 5' RACE reads. The table records under 250,000 distinct CDR3 sequences, 7% to 10% of them present only once. Regarding the study as a whole: Disease-linked clones were reportedly significantly enriched in matched ankylosing spondylitis synovial fluid. Some motif variants were previously reported in reactive arthritis synovial fluid and blood. Several highly homologous variants formed a TCR beta motif that appeared characteristic of ankylosing spondylitis blood.

This clonotype has at least ten counts. Its specificity is unknown. This chain connects TRBV5-1 to TRBJ2-5, with 8 bases aligning to TRBD1. The receptor was derived from a female donor with ankylosing spondylitis or in good health (not recorded which). The specimen sequenced was blood, either unsorted or a sorted T cell fraction (not recorded which). CDR3 in DNA: TGCGCCAGCAAAGGAGGACAGGGACAAGAGACCCAGTACTTC. Translating gives CASKGGQGQETQYF.